Listed below are T cell receptor beta chains from one sample, sequenced in a study of blood T cell repertoires in COVID-19. The repertoire was sequenced with immunoSEQ multiplex PCR; TCRdb's copy has only in-frame clones and lacks some. The repertoire holds 100,000 to 120,000 clones, with about 88% as singletons. The source material was peripheral blood. The receptors derive from a woman aged 50 to 60 with acute or convalescent COVID-19. The CDR3 runs from the conserved cysteine through the conserved F or W. D genes are given only for firm matches. Clone sizes are given selectively: once, few, many, or a class where the clone is expanded.

TRBJ2-5	TRBD2	TRBV19	NA	TGTGCCTCGAGCCCCACGGGACTAGCGGGTACTAACCAGTACTTC	CASSPTGLAGTNQYF
TRBJ2-1	NA	TRBV24-1	NA	TGTGCCACCGCCGCCGCGGGCAGCTACAATGAGCAGTTCTTC	CATAAAGSYNEQFF
TRBJ2-6	NA	TRBV7-8	NA	TGTAGCCTCCCCGTGAGGACAGCTTCCAACGTCCTGACTTTC	CSLPVRTASNVLTF
TRBJ2-5	NA	TRBV3-1/TRBV3-2	NA	TGTGCCAGCAGCCCTGACCCTGGGCAGAGAGGGGAGACCCAGTACTTC	CASSPDPGQRGETQYF
TRBJ2-2	NA	TRBV28	NA	TGTGCCAGCAGTTTAGGGGGGATAACCGGGGAGCTGTTTTTT	CASSLGGITGELFF
TRBJ2-1	TRBD1	TRBV4-2	NA	TGTGCCAGCAGCACGCGACAGGGCTCCTACAATGAGCAGTTCTTC	CASSTRQGSYNEQFF
TRBJ1-2	NA	TRBV7-2	NA	TGTGCCAGCAGCTTAGGAAGAGACTATGGCTACACCTTC	CASSLGRDYGYTF
TRBJ2-5	TRBD2	TRBV28	NA	TGTGCCAGCACTACCGGGGGGACCCGTGGGACCCAGTACTTC	CASTTGGTRGTQYF
TRBJ2-7	NA	TRBV12-3/TRBV12-4	NA	TGTGCCAGCAGTTTATCCAGGCGCTACGAGCAGTACTTC	CASSLSRRYEQYF
TRBJ2-7	TRBD2	TRBV7-2	NA	TGTGCCAGCAGCTTAGAAGTTTGGCGGGAGGGCGGGGAGCAGTACTTC	CASSLEVWREGGEQYF
TRBJ1-4	TRBD1	TRBV5-1	NA	TGCGCCAGCAGCTCGGGACAGGGGGGAGAAAAACTGTTTTTT	CASSSGQGGEKLFF
TRBJ1-4	NA	TRBV7-9	NA	TGTGCCAGCAGCTTAGCTGTGGGCCCGAAGGGGGAAAAACTGTTTTTT	CASSLAVGPKGEKLFF
TRBJ1-5	NA	TRBV2	NA	TGTGCCAGCAGAACAGGCGCCAATCAGCCCCAGCATTTT	CASRTGANQPQHF
TRBJ2-7	TRBD1	TRBV28	NA	TGTGCCAGCACGGACAACAGGGGGCACCACGAGCAGTACTTC	CASTDNRGHHEQYF
TRBJ2-2	NA	TRBV24-1	NA	TGTGCCACCAGTGATGACAGTCGCCCCACCGGGGAGCTGTTTTTT	CATSDDSRPTGELFF
TRBJ2-3	NA	TRBV21-1	NA	TGTGCCAGCGGGGCCCCGCTAGCGAGCCCAGATACGCAGTATTTT	CASGAPLASPDTQYF
TRBJ2-3	TRBD1	TRBV28	once	TGTGCCAGCAAGGACAGGTTGCTCGCAGATACGCAGTATTTT	CASKDRLLADTQYF
TRBJ2-1	TRBD2	TRBV11-2	NA	TGTGCCAGCAGCAGAGGGGGCAGGTCTAGCGGGAGGAGGAATGAGCAGTTCTTC	CASSRGGRSSGRRNEQFF
TRBJ2-1	TRBD2	TRBV10-2	NA	TGCGCCAGCAGTGAACTAGCGGGGAGGGGGAATGAGCAGTTCTTC	CASSELAGRGNEQFF
TRBJ1-1	TRBD1	TRBV6-5	once	TGTGCCAGCAGTTACCGCAGGGGGCCTGTGAACACTGAAGCTTTCTTT	CASSYRRGPVNTEAFF
TRBJ2-3	TRBD2	TRBV4-2	NA	TGTGCCAGCAGCAACGGACTAGCGGGAGGGCCAGCAGATACGCAGTATTTT	CASSNGLAGGPADTQYF
TRBJ2-3	TRBD1	TRBV19	once	TGTGCCAGTAGTCCTCTGTCCGGGACAGGGAGGACAGATACGCAGTATTTT	CASSPLSGTGRTDTQYF
TRBJ2-3	NA	TRBV10-3	NA	TGTGCCATCAGTGAGTCGGGGGGATTCACAGATACGCAGTATTTT	CAISESGGFTDTQYF
TRBJ2-2	NA	TRBV2	NA	TGTGCCAGCAGGCCGTGGACAGTAAGGACCGGGGAGCTGTTTTTT	CASRPWTVRTGELFF
TRBJ1-4	NA	TRBV11-2	NA	TGTGCCAGCAGCTTTGGGGAGCGGGCGGGTGTAGAAAAACTGTTTTTT	CASSFGERAGVEKLFF
TRBJ2-1	NA	TRBV7-9	NA	TGTGCCAGCAGCTTAGGACAGCGAGGTGAGCAGTTCTTC	CASSLGQRGEQFF
TRBJ1-6	NA	TRBV7-2	NA	TGTGCCAGCAGCTTAGAATTGGGGGGATCACCCCTCCACTTT	CASSLELGGSPLHF
TRBJ2-1	NA	TRBV3-1/TRBV3-2	few	TGTGCCAGCAGAATAAACAATGAGCAGTTCTTC	CASRINNEQFF
TRBJ2-5	TRBD1	TRBV7-2	once	TGTGCCAGCAGCTCGGGACAGCAAGAGACCCAGTACTTC	CASSSGQQETQYF
TRBJ2-7	TRBD2	TRBV25-1	NA	TGTGCCAGCAGTGACGGGACTATTCTTAAGGTAGCCGAGCAGTACTTC	CASSDGTILKVAEQYF
TRBJ2-1	NA	TRBV18	NA	TGTGCCAGCTCACCACCGCCTAGCAATGAGCAGTTCTTC	CASSPPPSNEQFF
TRBJ2-1	TRBD2	TRBV5-4	NA	TGTGCCAGCATTGGCGGGAGGTTACACAATGAGCAGTTCTTC	CASIGGRLHNEQFF
TRBJ2-7	NA	TRBV5-1	NA	TGCGCCAGCAGCCCCGGAGGTAGCTCCTACGAGCAGTACTTC	CASSPGGSSYEQYF
TRBJ1-5	NA	TRBV6-1	few	TGTGCCAGCAGTGATTCGGCCTCGGGTAGCAATCAGCCCCAGCATTTT	CASSDSASGSNQPQHF
TRBJ2-1	TRBD2	TRBV6-2/TRBV6-3	NA	TGTGCCAGCAGTTACTCTAGCGGGAGAGCGGCCTACAATGAGCAGTTCTTC	CASSYSSGRAAYNEQFF
TRBJ2-7	NA	TRBV12-3/TRBV12-4	NA	TGTGCCAGCAGCCCGTACTACGAGCAGTACTTC	CASSPYYEQYF
TRBJ2-3	NA	TRBV7-2	NA	TGTGCCAGCACCCTCGGCAGGGCGGTAGATACGCAGTATTTT	CASTLGRAVDTQYF
TRBJ2-7	TRBD2	TRBV18	NA	TGTGCCAGCTCACCACCTAGCGGGACCTACGAGCAGTACTTC	CASSPPSGTYEQYF
TRBJ1-5	TRBD1	TRBV6-5	NA	TGTGCCAGCAGGCGGGGACAGTATAGCAATCAGCCCCAGCATTTT	CASRRGQYSNQPQHF
TRBJ1-1	NA	TRBV19	once	TGTGCCAGTAGCCGCATGGGGGCCGGGGACACTGAAGCTTTCTTT	CASSRMGAGDTEAFF
TRBJ2-7	NA	TRBV19	NA	TGTGCCAGTAGTATAGAGGACGGGGTCCGACCTTACGAGCAGTACTTC	CASSIEDGVRPYEQYF
TRBJ2-3	NA	TRBV7-2	NA	TGTGCCAGCAGCCCCCCCCGCTATCCAGATACGCAGTATTTT	CASSPPRYPDTQYF
TRBJ1-2	NA	TRBV5-1	NA	TGCGCCAGCAGCTCTGGTCCTACCACTGAATACTATGGCTACACCTTC	CASSSGPTTEYYGYTF
TRBJ2-4	NA	TRBV11-1	NA	TGTGCCAGCAGCTCCGGAGCCCGAAACATTCAGTACTTC	CASSSGARNIQYF
TRBJ1-3	TRBD1	TRBV9	NA	TGTGCCAGCAGCGTAGGGCAGGGGGCCCTCTCTGGAAACACCATATATTTT	CASSVGQGALSGNTIYF
TRBJ2-7	TRBD1	TRBV11-2	NA	TGTGCCAGCAGCGGACGGGACAGGGGCATCACCTACGAGCAGTACTTC	CASSGRDRGITYEQYF